This TCR beta chain is from a study of shared clonotypes between healthy human individuals. Notes on this clone: Its antigen is not identified.

Study findings and constraints: Generally, naive subsets came out with larger estimated richness than memory subsets.

Several immunoSEQ plates received, in even portions, the genomic DNA of each subset. The table came from immunoSEQ multiplex PCR; TCRdb's copy has only in-frame clones and leaves some out. The sample includes 2 million to 2.5 million clones, approximately 93% of them seen just once. The CDR3 runs to 15 residues. Germline V lookup: CDR1 LGHNA, CDR2 YSLEER. Trimming took off 2 bases at V and 4 bases at J, with 13 bases between the two ends. CD45RA-negative memory and CD45RA+ naive subsets were split from the CD4+ cells. Material for sequencing was naive CD4+ T cells from PBMCs. Subset: CD45RA+ positively selected. The V and J genes are TRBV4-3 and TRBJ2-3, with TRBD2 as a possible D gene (5 bases). This receptor was identified in a man aged 18 to 29 in good health. Some clones in this sample may be carry-over from other donors' samples. CDR3 sequence (DNA): TGCGCCAGCAGCCAAATAAGGGAGCCATCAGATACGCAGTATTTT. Residues: CASSQIREPSDTQYF.